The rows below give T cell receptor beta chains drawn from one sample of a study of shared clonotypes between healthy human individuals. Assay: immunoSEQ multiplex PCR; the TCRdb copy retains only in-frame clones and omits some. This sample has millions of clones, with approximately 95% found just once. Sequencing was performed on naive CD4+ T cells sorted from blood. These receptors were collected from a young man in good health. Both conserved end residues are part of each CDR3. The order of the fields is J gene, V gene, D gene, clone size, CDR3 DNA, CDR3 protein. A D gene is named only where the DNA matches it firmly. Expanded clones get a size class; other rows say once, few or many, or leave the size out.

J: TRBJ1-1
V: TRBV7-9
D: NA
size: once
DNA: TGTGCCAGCAGCCTAAAAGGTAGGGCCACTGAAGCTTTCTTT
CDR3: CASSLKGRATEAFF

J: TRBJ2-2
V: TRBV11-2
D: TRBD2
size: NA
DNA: TGTGCCAGCAGTCTAGCGGGAGGACTAGACGGGGAGCTGTTTTTT
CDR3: CASSLAGGLDGELFF

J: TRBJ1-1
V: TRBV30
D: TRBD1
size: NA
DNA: TGTGCCTGGAGTGTACAGGGAGGACAGGGAGCTTTCTTT
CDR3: CAWSVQGGQGAFF

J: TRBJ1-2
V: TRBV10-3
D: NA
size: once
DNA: TGTGCCATCAGTGAGTTAAGCGGTAACTATGGCTACACCTTC
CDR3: CAISELSGNYGYTF

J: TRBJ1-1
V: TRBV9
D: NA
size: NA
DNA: TGTGCCAGCAGCGTAGGCAGCCAGAACACTGAAGCTTTCTTT
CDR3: CASSVGSQNTEAFF

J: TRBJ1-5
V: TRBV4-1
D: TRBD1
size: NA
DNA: TGCGCCAGCAGCCAAGAAGGGACAGGGTATAGCAATCAGCCCCAGCATTTT
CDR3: CASSQEGTGYSNQPQHF

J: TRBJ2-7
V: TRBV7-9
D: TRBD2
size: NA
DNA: TGTGCCAGCAGCTTCTACGGGGGGCTAGCGGGAGCAATTGCCTACGAGCAGTACTTC
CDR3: CASSFYGGLAGAIAYEQYF

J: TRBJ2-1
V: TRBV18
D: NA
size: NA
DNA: TGTGCCAGCTCACCCCGAATAAGCGAGGGACACAATGAGCAGTTCTTC
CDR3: CASSPRISEGHNEQFF

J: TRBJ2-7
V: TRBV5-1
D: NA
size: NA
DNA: TGCGCCAGCAGCCCAGGGGACTCGGCGGTTTTCGACGAGCAGTACTTC
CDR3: CASSPGDSAVFDEQYF

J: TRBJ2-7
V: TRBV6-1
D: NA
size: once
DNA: TGTGCCAGCAGTGAGGCTCCAGGACAGATCTACGAGCAGTACTTC
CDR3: CASSEAPGQIYEQYF

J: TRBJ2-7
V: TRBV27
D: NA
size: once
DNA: TGTGCCAGCGCCAGGCTCTCCTACGAGCAGTACTTC
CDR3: CASARLSYEQYF

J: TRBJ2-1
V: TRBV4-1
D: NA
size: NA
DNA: TGCGCCAGCAGCCAAGTGAGTATACGTGCCTACAATGAGCAGTTCTTC
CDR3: CASSQVSIRAYNEQFF

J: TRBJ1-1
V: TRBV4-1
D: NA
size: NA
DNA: TGCGCCAGCAGCCAAGGGAGGTTCATGAACACTGAAGCTTTCTTT
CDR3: CASSQGRFMNTEAFF

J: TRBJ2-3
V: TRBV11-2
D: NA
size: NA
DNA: TGTGCCAGCAGCTTGCGTCTAGCTACGACAGATACGCAGTATTTT
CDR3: CASSLRLATTDTQYF

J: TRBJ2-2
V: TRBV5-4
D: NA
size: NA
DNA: TGTGCCAGCAGCTTGGTAGGGAGCAGCACCGGGGAGCTGTTTTTT
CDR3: CASSLVGSSTGELFF

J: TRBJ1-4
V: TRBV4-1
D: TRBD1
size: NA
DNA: TGCGCCAGCAGCCAAACTGTGGGACAGAATGAAAAACTGTTTTTT
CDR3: CASSQTVGQNEKLFF

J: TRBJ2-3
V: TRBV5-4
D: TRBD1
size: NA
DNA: TGTGCCAGCAGCACGGGACAGGGGGCAGATACGCAGTATTTT
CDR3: CASSTGQGADTQYF

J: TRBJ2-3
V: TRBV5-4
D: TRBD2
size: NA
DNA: TGTGCCAGCAGCTTGGGTAGCGGGAGGGATAGCACAGATACGCAGTATTTT
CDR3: CASSLGSGRDSTDTQYF

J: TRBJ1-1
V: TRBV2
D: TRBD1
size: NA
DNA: TGTGCCAGTGGGGGGGACAGGGCCCGGGAAGCTTTCTTT
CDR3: CASGGDRAREAFF

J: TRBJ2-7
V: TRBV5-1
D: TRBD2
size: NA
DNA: TGCGCCAGCAGCTTAGGCGGGACTAGCAATTCCTACGAGCAGTACTTC
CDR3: CASSLGGTSNSYEQYF

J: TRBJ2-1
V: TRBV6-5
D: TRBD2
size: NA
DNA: TGTGCCAGCAGTTACTCCGGACTAGCGGGAAACAATGAGCAGTTCTTC
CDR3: CASSYSGLAGNNEQFF

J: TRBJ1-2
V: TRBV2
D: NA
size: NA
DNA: TGTGCCAGCAGTGAAAATGTGGGGGGGCACGGCTACACCTTC
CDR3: CASSENVGGHGYTF

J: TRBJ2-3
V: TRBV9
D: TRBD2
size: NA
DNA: TGTGCCAGCAGCACCTCGCCCAGCGGGGGACGGGTAGATACGCAGTATTTT
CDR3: CASSTSPSGGRVDTQYF

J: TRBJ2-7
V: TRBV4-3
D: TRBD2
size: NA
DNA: TGCGCCAGCAGCCAAATACTAGCGGCCTCCTACGAGCAGTACTTC
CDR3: CASSQILAASYEQYF

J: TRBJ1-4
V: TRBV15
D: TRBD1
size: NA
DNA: TGTGCCACCAGCAGAGTAGGGACAGGGTCAATGCCTAATGAAAAACTGTTTTTT
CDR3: CATSRVGTGSMPNEKLFF

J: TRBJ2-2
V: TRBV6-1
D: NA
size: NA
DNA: TGTGCCATCCCATTTCATGTGGCGAACACCGGGGAGCTGTTTTTT
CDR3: CAIPFHVANTGELFF

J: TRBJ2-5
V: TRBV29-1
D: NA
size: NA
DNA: TGCAGCGTGCTAAAGGGGGAGAAGACCCAGTACTTC
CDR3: CSVLKGEKTQYF

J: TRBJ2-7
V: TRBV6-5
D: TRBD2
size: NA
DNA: TGTGCCAGCAGATCGCCGGGACTAGCAGACGAGCAGTACTTC
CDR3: CASRSPGLADEQYF

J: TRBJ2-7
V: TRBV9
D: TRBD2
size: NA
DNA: TGTGCCAGCAGCGTAGCAGCTAGCGGGAACGGCGAGCAGTACTTC
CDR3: CASSVAASGNGEQYF

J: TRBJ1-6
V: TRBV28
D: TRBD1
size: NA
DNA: TGTGCCAGCAGCCTGGACAGGGGGCGATCACCCCTCCACTTT
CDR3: CASSLDRGRSPLHF

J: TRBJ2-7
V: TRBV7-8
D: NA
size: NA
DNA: TGTGCCAGCAGCTTAGTTCGGTTTTCCTACGAGCAGTACTTC
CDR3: CASSLVRFSYEQYF